These 22 T cell receptor beta chains were sequenced from one sample in a study of T cell changes during pregnancy in multiple sclerosis. Repertoires were generated with immunoSEQ multiplex PCR, while TCRdb's copy carries only in-frame clones and drops some. This repertoire shows about 93,000 clones, 80% to 95% found once; its top ten account for 0.85% to 0.95%. The sample was peripheral blood, taken before pregnancy. These TCRs come from a female donor with multiple sclerosis, enrolled in a pregnancy study.

The chain carries TRBV5-1 and TRBJ2-3, with D possibly TRBD1 on 6 matching bases. Per the germline V gene, CDR1 is SGHRS and CDR2 is YFSETQ. The CDR3 totals 14 residues. V was trimmed by 3 bases and J by 0 bases, leaving 8 bases between them. Here the CDR3 reads CASSWTVSTDTQYF. The CDR3 bases are TGCGCCAGCAGCTGGACAGTCAGCACAGATACGCAGTATTTT.

This clone has more than one count but fewer than ten. The rearrangement joins TRBV25-1 to TRBJ2-7, with 14 bases lining up with TRBD2. This CDR3 spans 15 amino acids. V was clipped by 3 bases and J by 2 bases; unmatched bases: 0. Looked up from germline, CDR1 is MGHDK and CDR2 is SYGVNS. The CDR3 coding sequence is TGTGCCAGCAGTGAGGGACTAGCGGGGGCCTACGAGCAGTACTTC. Protein: CASSEGLAGAYEQYF.

The chain has TRBV7-3 and TRBJ2-1, with D possibly TRBD1 on 6 matching bases. The CDR3 runs 15 residues. Between the trimmed V and J ends, which lost 2 bases and 3 bases, there was a span of 11 bases. CDR1 SGHTA and CDR2 FQGTGA come from the germline V gene. In nucleotides, the CDR3 is TGTGCCAGCAGCTTAGCGACAGGTCTCTACAATGAGCAGTTCTTC. It codes for CASSLATGLYNEQFF.

This clone came up once. The junction and the germline gene differ at one end; a read error may be behind it. The chain couples TRBV7-2 to TRBJ1-2; TRBD1 matches 10 bases. Germline V gene data show CDR1 as SGHTA and CDR2 as FQGNSA. The CDR3 sequence is 15 residues long. DNA for the CDR3: TGTGCCAGCAGCTTTGACAGGGGGCGTTTTTATGGCAACACCTTC. Amino acid sequence: CASSFDRGRFYGNTF. The full variable domain, rest sourced from reference TRBV7-2 and TRBJ1-2, is GAGVSQSPSNKVTEKGKDVELRCDPISGHTALYWYRQSLGQGLEFLIYFQGNSAPDKSGLPSDRFSAERTGGSVSTLTIQRTQQEDSAVYLCASSFDRGRFYGNTFGSGTRLTVV.

The rearrangement uses TRBV19 and TRBJ2-1, with TRBD2 matching 10 bases. Germline V gene lookup returns CDR1 LNHDA and CDR2 SQIVND (reference sequence). The CDR3 totals 16 residues. The trim removed 1 base at V and 4 bases at J, leaving 4 bases unmatched. CDR3 loop: CASSIGTSGVYNEQFF. The CDR3 DNA sequence: TGTGCCAGTAGTATAGGAACTAGCGGGGTTTACAATGAGCAGTTCTTC. Combining the CDR3 with reference TRBV19 and TRBJ2-1 gives the whole variable domain DGGITQSPKYLFRKEGQNVTLSCEQNLNHDAMYWYRQDPGQGLRLIYYSQIVNDFQKGDIAEGYSVSREKKESFPLTVTSAQKNPTAFYLCASSIGTSGVYNEQFFGPGTRLTVL.

The chain is built from TRBV18 and TRBJ2-1, with D perhaps TRBD2 (5 bases). V was trimmed by 3 bases and J by 9 bases, leaving 18 bases between them. The CDR3 sequence is 15 residues long. Per germline, CDR1 KGHSH and CDR2 LQKENI. The CDR3 here is CASSPLSTSGGEQFF. The DNA of the CDR3 is TGTGCCAGCTCACCCCTCTCCACCTCTGGAGGTGAGCAGTTCTTC.

This clone occurred once. V is TRBV7-2 and J is TRBJ2-7; the match to TRBD2 covers 10 bases. Per germline, CDR1 SGHTA and CDR2 FQGNSA. This CDR3 contains 17 residues. With 1 base clipped from V and 3 bases from J, the junction kept 9 bases outside the gene matches. The CDR3 sequence is CASSLGVSGGMSYEQYF. The CDR3, as DNA: TGTGCCAGCAGCTTAGGGGTTAGCGGGGGGATGAGCTACGAGCAGTACTTC.

The V and J genes are TRBV16 and TRBJ1-1; perhaps TRBD1 as D (5 bases). Germline loops: CDR1 KGHSY, CDR2 FQNENV. Trimming pared 0 bases from V and 0 bases from J, leaving 11 bases between. The CDR3 runs 16 residues. CDR3 coding DNA: TGTGCCAGCAGCCAATCGGTCGGGGGTATGAACACTGAAGCTTTCTTT. Translating gives CASSQSVGGMNTEAFF. Full variable domain (outside the CDR3, taken from reference TRBV16 and TRBJ1-1): GEEVAQTPKHLVRGEGQKAKLYCAPIKGHSYVFWYQQVLKNEFKFLISFQNENVFDETGMPKERFSAKCLPNSPCSLEIQATKLEDSAVYFCASSQSVGGMNTEAFFGQGTRLTVV.

V gene TRBV28 combines with J gene TRBJ1-5; 10 positions match TRBD1. Germline V gives CDR1 MDHEN, CDR2 SYDVKM. V lost 6 bases to trimming and J lost 6 bases; unmatched junction nucleotides: 8. The CDR3 runs 15 residues. The CDR3 coding sequence is TGTGCCAGCAGATATCCGGGACAGGGGTTTCAGCCCCAGCATTTT. Encoded protein: CASRYPGQGFQPQHF.

This rearrangement joins TRBV7-2 to TRBJ2-3, with D possibly being TRBD2 (5 bases). V lost 2 bases to trimming and J lost 5 bases, with 11 bases between them. Germline values: CDR1 SGHTA, CDR2 FQGNSA. The CDR3 extends over 14 amino acids. The CDR3 loop reads CASSLYTSGDTQYF. The CDR3 region has the DNA TGTGCCAGCAGCTTATACACGAGCGGAGATACGCAGTATTTT.

This clone came up a few times. This rearrangement joins TRBV7-7 to TRBJ1-5, with D possibly being TRBD1 (6 bases). CDR3 length: 16 residues. The germline V gene has CDR1 SSHAT and CDR2 FNYEAQ (reference sequence). V lost 1 base to trimming and J lost 0 bases, with 10 bases between them. CDR3 region: CASSLGQDSSNQPQHF. The DNA of the CDR3 is TGTGCCAGCAGCTTAGGACAGGACAGTAGCAATCAGCCCCAGCATTTT.

The CDR3 spells CASTQYRVGYNEQFF. In DNA form, the CDR3 reads TGTGCCAGTACTCAATACAGGGTTGGCTACAATGAGCAGTTCTTC. The chain uses TRBV19 and TRBJ2-1; the D gene is possibly TRBD1 (6 bases). V lost 7 bases, J lost 3 bases, and 16 bases lay in between. Germline loops: CDR1 LNHDA, CDR2 SQIVND (reference sequence). The CDR3 is 15 amino acids.

The rearrangement uses TRBV4-1 and TRBJ1-4; 8 bases match TRBD1. The CDR3 has 14 amino acids. The J segment lost 8 bases and the V segment lost 5 bases, leaving 7 bases of the junction unmatched. CDR1 MGHRA and CDR2 YSYEKL come from the germline V gene. The CDR3 sequence is CASSFQGAGEKLFF. CDR3 bases: TGCGCCAGCAGCTTTCAGGGGGCTGGGGAAAAACTGTTTTTT.

CDR3 residues: CASSQDRDSYTDTQYF. As DNA, the CDR3 is TGCGCCAGCAGCCAAGACAGGGACTCCTACACAGATACGCAGTATTTT. The V call is TRBV4-3, the J call TRBJ2-3, with a tentative D call TRBD2 (6 bases). Germline V gene lookup returns CDR1 LGHNA and CDR2 YSLEER. Deletions cut 0 bases from V and 2 bases from J, with 12 bases between. This CDR3 contains 16 residues.

The chain links TRBV29-1 to TRBJ2-5; D unresolved. The CDR3 contains 11 residues. The V gene's germline CDR1 is SQVTM and CDR2 ANQGSEA. Trimming left V 8 bases short and J 7 bases short, with 14 bases between. The CDR3 DNA is TGCAGCTTCTCCCTGTCAGGGACCCAGTACTTC. Translation: CSFSLSGTQYF.

The V gene is TRBV6-1, the J gene TRBJ2-1; a possible D gene is TRBD2 (6 bases). CDR3 length equals 15 residues. Germline CDR1 is MNHNS and CDR2 is SASEGT. The ends were cut back, 2 bases at V and 7 bases at J, with 15 bases in the middle. The CDR3 DNA follows: TGTGCCAGCAGTGAACGGGGGACTTGGTTAAATGAGCAGTTCTTC. Its protein product is CASSERGTWLNEQFF.

The chain carries TRBV29-1 and TRBJ2-7, with 11 bases lining up with TRBD2. Losses at the gene ends were 5 bases for V and 3 bases for J; bases not matched to a gene: 6. Germline CDR1 SQVTM, CDR2 ANQGSEA. CDR3 length: 14 amino acids. CDR3 in DNA: TGCAGCGTTTTAACTAGCGGGGGAGGCTACGAGCAGTACTTC. It codes for CSVLTSGGGYEQYF.

V usage is TRBV4-3 and J usage is TRBJ2-1; D not resolved. Trimming removed 1 base from V and 1 base from J, with 8 bases in between. The CDR3 has 15 residues. In germline, CDR1 is LGHNA, CDR2 YSLEER. The CDR3 nucleotides are TGCGCCAGCAGCCAAGCTTCGAGTTCCTACAATGAGCAGTTCTTC. Amino acids: CASSQASSSYNEQFF.

Turning to this clone: An end of the junction differs from the germline gene, which may be a read error. V and J are TRBV18 and TRBJ1-1, with 7 bases identical to TRBD1. The CDR3 is made up of 18 amino acids. CDR1 KGHSH and CDR2 LQKENI come from the germline V gene. The CDR3, as DNA: TGTGCCAGCTCACCACCCTCGACAAGGGGGCGCAGGAACGCTGAAGCTTTCTTT. It specifies CASSPPSTRGRRNAEAFF.

V is TRBV10-3 and J is TRBJ2-1; a possible D gene is TRBD2 (5 bases). The V and J ends lost 0 bases and 5 bases respectively, with 8 bases between them. The CDR3 is 14 amino acids. Germline CDR1 reads ENHRY; CDR2 reads SYGVKD. The CDR3 nucleotides are TGTGCCATCAGTGAGTCTAAGCGGAACAATGAGCAGTTCTTC. Protein sequence: CAISESKRNNEQFF.

The chain links TRBV7-6 to TRBJ2-2; D gene uncertain. This CDR3 spans 16 amino acids. Trimming cost V 0 bases and J 1 base, with 9 bases left between them. CDR1 and CDR2 from the germline V gene are SGHVS and FNYEAQ. CDR3 amino acids: CASSLAAIQNTGELFF. CDR3 bases: TGTGCCAGCAGCTTAGCTGCGATTCAGAACACCGGGGAGCTGTTTTTT.

The genes are TRBV27 and TRBJ1-2; 8 bases align to TRBD1. This CDR3 is 16 amino acids long. Losses at the gene ends were 0 bases for V and 8 bases for J; bases not matched to a gene: 11. Germline values: CDR1 MNHEY, CDR2 SMNVEV (reference sequence). CDR3 residues: CASSLSRTGPFRGYTF. In DNA form, the CDR3 reads TGTGCCAGCAGTTTATCACGGACAGGGCCGTTTAGAGGCTACACCTTC.